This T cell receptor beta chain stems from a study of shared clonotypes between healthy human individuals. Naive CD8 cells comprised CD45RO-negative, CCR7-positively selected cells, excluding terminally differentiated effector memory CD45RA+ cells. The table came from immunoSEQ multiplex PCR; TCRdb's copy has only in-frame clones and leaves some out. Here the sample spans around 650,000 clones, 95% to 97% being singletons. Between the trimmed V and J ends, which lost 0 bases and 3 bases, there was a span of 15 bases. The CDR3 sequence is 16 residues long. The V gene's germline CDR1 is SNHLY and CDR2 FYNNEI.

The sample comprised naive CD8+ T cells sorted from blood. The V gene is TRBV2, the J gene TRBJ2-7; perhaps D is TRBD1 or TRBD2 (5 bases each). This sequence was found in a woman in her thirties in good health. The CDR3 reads CASSEALQGRNYEQYF. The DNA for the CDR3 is TGTGCCAGCAGTGAAGCCCTCCAGGGACGGAACTACGAGCAGTACTTC.